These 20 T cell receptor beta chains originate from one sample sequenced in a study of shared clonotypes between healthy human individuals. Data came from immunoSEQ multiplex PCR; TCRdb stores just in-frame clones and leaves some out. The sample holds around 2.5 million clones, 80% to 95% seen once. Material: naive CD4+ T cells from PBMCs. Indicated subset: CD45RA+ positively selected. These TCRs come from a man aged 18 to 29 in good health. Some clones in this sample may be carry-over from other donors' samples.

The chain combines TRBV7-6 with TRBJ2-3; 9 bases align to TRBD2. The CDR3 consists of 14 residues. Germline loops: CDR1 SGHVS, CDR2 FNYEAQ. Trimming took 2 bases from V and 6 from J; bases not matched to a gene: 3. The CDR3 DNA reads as TGTGCCAGCAGCTTAAATAGCGGGAGTGATACGCAGTATTTT. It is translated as CASSLNSGSDTQYF.

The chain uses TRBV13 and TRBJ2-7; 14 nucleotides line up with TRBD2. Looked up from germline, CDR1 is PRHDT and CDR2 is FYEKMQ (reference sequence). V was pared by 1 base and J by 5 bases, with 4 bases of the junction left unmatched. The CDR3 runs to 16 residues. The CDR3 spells CASSLEGLAGVNEQYF. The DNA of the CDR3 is TGTGCCAGCAGCTTAGAGGGACTAGCGGGAGTGAACGAGCAGTACTTC.

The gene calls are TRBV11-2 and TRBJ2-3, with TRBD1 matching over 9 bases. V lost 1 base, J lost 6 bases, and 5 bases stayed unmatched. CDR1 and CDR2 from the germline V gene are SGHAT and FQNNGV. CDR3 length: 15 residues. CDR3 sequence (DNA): TGTGCCAGCAGCTTAGGGGGACAGGGTCTGGATACGCAGTATTTT. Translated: CASSLGGQGLDTQYF. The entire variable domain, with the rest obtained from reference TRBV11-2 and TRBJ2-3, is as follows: EAGVAQSPRYKIIEKRQSVAFWCNPISGHATLYWYQQILGQGPKLLIQFQNNGVVDDSQLPKDRFSAERLKGVDSTLKIQPAKLEDSAVYLCASSLGGQGLDTQYFGPGTRLTVL.

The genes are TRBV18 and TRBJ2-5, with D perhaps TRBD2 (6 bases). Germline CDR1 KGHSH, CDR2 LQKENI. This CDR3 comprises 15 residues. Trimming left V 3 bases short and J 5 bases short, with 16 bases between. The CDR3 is CASSPGWASEETQYF. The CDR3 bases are TGTGCCAGCTCACCCGGTTGGGCTAGCGAGGAGACCCAGTACTTC.

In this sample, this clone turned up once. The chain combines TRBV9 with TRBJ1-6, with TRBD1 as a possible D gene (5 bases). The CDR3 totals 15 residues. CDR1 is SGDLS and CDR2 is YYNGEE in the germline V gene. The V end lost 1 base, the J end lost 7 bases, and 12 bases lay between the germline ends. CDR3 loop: CASSVRGTVNSPLHF. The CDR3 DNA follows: TGTGCCAGCAGCGTAAGAGGGACTGTCAATTCACCCCTCCACTTT.

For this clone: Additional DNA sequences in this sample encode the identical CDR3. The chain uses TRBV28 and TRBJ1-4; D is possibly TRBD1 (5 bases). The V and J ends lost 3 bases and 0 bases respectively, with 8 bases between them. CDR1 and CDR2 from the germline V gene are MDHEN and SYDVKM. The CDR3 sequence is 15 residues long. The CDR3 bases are TGTGCCAGCAGTTTTGCGGGGGCAACTAATGAAAAACTGTTTTTT. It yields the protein CASSFAGATNEKLFF. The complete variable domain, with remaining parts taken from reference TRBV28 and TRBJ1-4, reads DVKVTQSSRYLVKRTGEKVFLECVQDMDHENMFWYRQDPGLGLRLIYFSYDVKMKEKGDIPEGYSVSREKKERFSLILESASTNQTSMYLCASSFAGATNEKLFFGSGTQLSVL.

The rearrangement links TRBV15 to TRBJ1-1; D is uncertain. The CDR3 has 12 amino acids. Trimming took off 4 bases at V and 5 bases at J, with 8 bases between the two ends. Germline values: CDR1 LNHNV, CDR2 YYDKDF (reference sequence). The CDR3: CATSIVGTEAFF. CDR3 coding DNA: TGTGCCACCAGCATTGTGGGGACTGAAGCTTTCTTT.

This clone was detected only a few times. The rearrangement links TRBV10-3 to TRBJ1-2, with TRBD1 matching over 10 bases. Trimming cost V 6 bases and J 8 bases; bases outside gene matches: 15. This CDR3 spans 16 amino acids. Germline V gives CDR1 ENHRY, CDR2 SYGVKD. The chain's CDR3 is CAISNRDRGAEGGYTF. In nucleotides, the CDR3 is TGTGCCATCAGCAACCGGGACAGGGGCGCTGAGGGAGGCTACACCTTC.

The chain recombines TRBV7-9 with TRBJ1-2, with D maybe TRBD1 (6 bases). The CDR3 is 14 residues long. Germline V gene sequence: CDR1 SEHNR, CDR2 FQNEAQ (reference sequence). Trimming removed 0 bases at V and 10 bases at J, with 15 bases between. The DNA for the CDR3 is TGTGCCAGCAGCTTAGCCCCCAGGGGAGAGAACTACACCTTC. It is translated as CASSLAPRGENYTF.

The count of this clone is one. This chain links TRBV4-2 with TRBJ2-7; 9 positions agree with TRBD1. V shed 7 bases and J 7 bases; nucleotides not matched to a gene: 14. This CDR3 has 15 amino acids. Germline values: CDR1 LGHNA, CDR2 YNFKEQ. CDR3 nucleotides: TGTGCCAGCACCCAGGGACAGGGAGGTTTGAAAGAGCAGTACTTC. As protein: CASTQGQGGLKEQYF.

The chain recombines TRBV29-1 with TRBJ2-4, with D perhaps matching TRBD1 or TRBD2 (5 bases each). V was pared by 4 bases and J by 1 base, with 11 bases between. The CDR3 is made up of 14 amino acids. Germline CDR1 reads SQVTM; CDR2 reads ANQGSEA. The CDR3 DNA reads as TGCAGCGTTGGGGGGATGTGGGCCAAAAACATTCAGTACTTC. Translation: CSVGGMWAKNIQYF.

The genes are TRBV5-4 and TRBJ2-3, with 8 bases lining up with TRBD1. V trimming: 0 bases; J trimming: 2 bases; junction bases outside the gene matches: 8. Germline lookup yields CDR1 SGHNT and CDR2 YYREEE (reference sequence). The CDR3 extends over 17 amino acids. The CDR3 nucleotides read TGTGCCAGCAGCTTGGGCAGGGGGCTCCAGACCACAGATACGCAGTATTTT. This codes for CASSLGRGLQTTDTQYF.

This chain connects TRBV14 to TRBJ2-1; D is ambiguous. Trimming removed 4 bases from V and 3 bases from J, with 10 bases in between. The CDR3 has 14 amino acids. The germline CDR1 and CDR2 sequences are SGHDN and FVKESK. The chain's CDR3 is CASSPYWGYNEQFF. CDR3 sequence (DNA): TGTGCCAGCAGCCCATACTGGGGCTACAATGAGCAGTTCTTC.

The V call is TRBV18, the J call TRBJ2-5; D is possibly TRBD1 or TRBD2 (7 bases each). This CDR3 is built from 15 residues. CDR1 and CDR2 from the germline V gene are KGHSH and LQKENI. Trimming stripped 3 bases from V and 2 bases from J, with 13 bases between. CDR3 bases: TGTGCCAGCTCACCTTCAGGGGGGGCTCAAGAGACCCAGTACTTC. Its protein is CASSPSGGAQETQYF.

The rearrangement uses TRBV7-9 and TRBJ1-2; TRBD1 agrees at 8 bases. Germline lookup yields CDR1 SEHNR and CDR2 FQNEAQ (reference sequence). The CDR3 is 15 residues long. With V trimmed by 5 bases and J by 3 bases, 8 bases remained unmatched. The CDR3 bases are TGTGCCAGCAGCCCCGGACAGGGAGTATACTATGGCTACACCTTC. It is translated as CASSPGQGVYYGYTF. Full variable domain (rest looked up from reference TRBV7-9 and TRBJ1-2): DTGVSQNPRHKITKRGQNVTFRCDPISEHNRLYWYRQTLGQGPEFLTYFQNEAQLEKSRLLSDRFSAERPKGSFSTLEIQRTEQGDSAMYLCASSPGQGVYYGYTFGSGTRLTVV.

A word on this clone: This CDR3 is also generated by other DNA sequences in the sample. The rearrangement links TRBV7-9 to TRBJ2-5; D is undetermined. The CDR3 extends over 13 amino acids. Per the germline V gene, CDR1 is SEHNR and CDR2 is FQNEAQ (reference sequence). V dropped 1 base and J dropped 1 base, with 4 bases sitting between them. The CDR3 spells CASSLVPQETQYF. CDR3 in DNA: TGTGCCAGCAGCTTAGTGCCCCAAGAGACCCAGTACTTC.

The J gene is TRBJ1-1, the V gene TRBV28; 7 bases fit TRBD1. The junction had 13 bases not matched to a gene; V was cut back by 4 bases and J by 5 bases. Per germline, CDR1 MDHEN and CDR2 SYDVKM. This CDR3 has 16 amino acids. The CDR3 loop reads CASSYMGAGQVTEAFF. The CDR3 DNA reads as TGTGCCAGCAGTTACATGGGGGCAGGACAGGTGACTGAAGCTTTCTTT.

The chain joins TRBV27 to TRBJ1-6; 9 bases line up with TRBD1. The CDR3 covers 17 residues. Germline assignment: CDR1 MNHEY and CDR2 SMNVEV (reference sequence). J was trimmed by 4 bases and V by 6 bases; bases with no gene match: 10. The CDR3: CASSRDRARGYNSPLHF. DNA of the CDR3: TGTGCCAGCAGCCGGGACAGGGCACGAGGGTATAATTCACCCCTCCACTTT.

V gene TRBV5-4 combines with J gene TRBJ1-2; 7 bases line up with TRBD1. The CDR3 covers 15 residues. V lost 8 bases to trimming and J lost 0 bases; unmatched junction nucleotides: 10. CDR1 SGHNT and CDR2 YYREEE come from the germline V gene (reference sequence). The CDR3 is CARTEGQGANYGYTF. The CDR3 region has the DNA TGTGCCAGAACAGAGGGGCAGGGGGCTAACTATGGCTACACCTTC.

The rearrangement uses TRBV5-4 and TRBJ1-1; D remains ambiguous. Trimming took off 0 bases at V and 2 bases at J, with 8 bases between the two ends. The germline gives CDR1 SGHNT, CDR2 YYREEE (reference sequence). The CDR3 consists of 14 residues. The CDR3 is CASSLAKGNTEAFF. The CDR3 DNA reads TGTGCCAGCAGCTTGGCTAAAGGAAACACTGAAGCTTTCTTT.